One and the same sample provided the 12 T cell receptor beta chains below, sequenced in a study of radiation and T cells in renal cell carcinoma. Clones were sequenced by immunoSEQ multiplex PCR, and TCRdb holds only the in-frame ones, with some missing. The sample contains roughly 150,000 clones, roughly 87% of which appear only once. Time point denoted: blood 2 weeks post-SBRT. Treatment given: 15 Gy SBRT to primary tumor, nephrectomy 4 weeks later. Sequenced material: blood, taken from a patient whose treatment included radiotherapy and nephrectomy. The receptors were sampled from a woman between 50 and 59 years old with renal cell carcinoma.

V gene TRBV4-3 combines with J gene TRBJ2-5; 8 nucleotides agree with TRBD2. V lost 3 bases and J lost 2; bases outside the gene matches: 5. Germline values: CDR1 LGHNA, CDR2 YSLEER. The CDR3 has 15 residues. The CDR3 here is CASSQVAGHQETQYF. The CDR3 DNA sequence: TGCGCCAGCAGCCAGGTAGCGGGGCATCAAGAGACCCAGTACTTC.

The chain has TRBV19 and TRBJ2-1; D is perhaps TRBD2 (6 bases). The germline V gene encodes CDR1 LNHDA and CDR2 SQIVND (reference sequence). V was pared by 3 bases and J by 9 bases, with 21 bases between. This CDR3 spans 16 amino acids. The CDR3 DNA reads as TGTGCCAGTAGTATCGGTTCGAGCTGGGGGGAGGTTGAGCAGTTCTTC. Translation: CASSIGSSWGEVEQFF.

J is TRBJ1-5 and V is TRBV29-1, with D tentatively TRBD1 (6 bases). Germline V CDR1 and CDR2: SQVTM, ANQGSEA. Deletions cut 5 bases from V and 2 bases from J, with 13 bases between. This CDR3 contains 14 residues. In nucleotides, the CDR3 is TGCAGCGTTTCAGGGGCGGGCGGCAATCAGCCCCAGCATTTT. This gives the protein CSVSGAGGNQPQHF.

The chain carries TRBV7-2 and TRBJ2-1; a possible D gene is TRBD1 (6 bases). CDR3 size: 14 residues. Germline-derived CDR1 and CDR2 are SGHTA and FQGNSA. Trimming pared 1 base from V and 7 bases from J, leaving 11 bases between. CDR3 in DNA: TGTGCCAGCAGCTTAGACAGGGCGGGTAATGAGCAGTTCTTC. As protein: CASSLDRAGNEQFF. Combining the CDR3 with reference TRBV7-2 and TRBJ2-1 gives the whole variable domain GAGVSQSPSNKVTEKGKDVELRCDPISGHTALYWYRQSLGQGLEFLIYFQGNSAPDKSGLPSDRFSAERTGGSVSTLTIQRTQQEDSAVYLCASSLDRAGNEQFFGPGTRLTVL.

V gene TRBV25-1 combines with J gene TRBJ1-6; a weak D match, TRBD1 (6 bases). Trimming removed 4 bases at V and 4 bases at J, with 11 bases between. The CDR3 covers 15 residues. Germline CDR1 MGHDK, CDR2 SYGVNS. CDR3 nucleotides: TGTGCCAGCAGTGGACCGACAGGATATAATTCACCCCTCCACTTT. Amino acid sequence: CASSGPTGYNSPLHF. Filled out from reference TRBV25-1 and TRBJ1-6, the complete variable domain reads EADIYQTPRYLVIGTGKKITLECSQTMGHDKMYWYQQDPGMELHLIHYSYGVNSTEKGDLSSESTVSRIRTEHFPLTLESARPSHTSQYLCASSGPTGYNSPLHFGNGTRLTVT.

With regard to this clone: The same CDR3 also results from other DNA sequences found in this sample. This chain links TRBV2 with TRBJ1-5; TRBD1 agrees at 9 bases. The germline CDR1 and CDR2 sequences are SNHLY and FYNNEI. V trimming: 5 bases; J trimming: 3 bases; junction bases outside the gene matches: 5. CDR3 length: 15 amino acids. For the CDR3, the DNA is TGTGCCAGCAGTCTGGACAGGGGTAACAATCAGCCCCAGCATTTT. This gives the protein CASSLDRGNNQPQHF.

The CDR3 DNA is TGTGCCAGTAGTCGGACAGGCGTTGGTCAGCCCCAGCATTTT. Translation gives CASSRTGVGQPQHF. This chain links TRBV19 with TRBJ1-5; 7 bases are a match to TRBD1. The junction had 7 bases not matched to a gene; V was cut back by 5 bases and J by 6 bases. From germline, CDR1 is LNHDA and CDR2 SQIVND (reference sequence). The CDR3 has 14 amino acids.

The V and J genes are TRBV9 and TRBJ1-1; 7 nucleotides match TRBD1. With V trimmed by 2 bases and J by 3 bases, 1 base remained unmatched. This CDR3 spans 13 amino acids. Germline V CDR1 and CDR2: SGDLS, YYNGEE. Here the CDR3 reads CASSVQGDTEAFF. The CDR3 DNA is TGTGCCAGCAGCGTCCAGGGGGACACTGAAGCTTTCTTT.

The chain couples TRBV6-1 to TRBJ1-1; TRBD1 is a possible D gene (5 bases). The CDR3 extends over 12 amino acids. Trimming shortened V by 4 bases and J by 6 bases, and 9 bases separated the two germline ends. CDR1 MNHNS and CDR2 SASEGT come from the germline V gene. The CDR3 coding sequence is TGTGCCAGCAGTGTAGGCAGGGCTGAAGCTTTCTTT. It is translated as CASSVGRAEAFF.

This sequence joins TRBV6-1 and TRBJ2-2; D possibly corresponds to TRBD1 (6 bases). This CDR3 has 14 amino acids. Per the germline V gene, CDR1 is MNHNS and CDR2 is SASEGT. V was pared by 2 bases and J by 4 bases, with 8 bases between. The CDR3 here is CASSENRATGELFF. CDR3 nucleotide sequence: TGTGCCAGCAGTGAAAACAGGGCCACCGGGGAGCTGTTTTTT.

The genes are TRBV9 and TRBJ1-1, with D unclear. The germline V and J ends were trimmed by 3 bases and 1 base, with 16 bases remaining between them. This CDR3 has 16 amino acids. CDR1 and CDR2 from the germline V gene are SGDLS and YYNGEE. The CDR3 DNA reads as TGTGCCAGCAGCGCGTGGGGTGGGGAAGCGAACACTGAAGCTTTCTTT. Its translation: CASSAWGGEANTEAFF.

This chain joins TRBV6-1 and TRBJ1-4; weak D call: TRBD1 (6 bases). Trimming took off 4 bases at V and 0 bases at J, with 12 bases between the two ends. The CDR3 sequence is 16 residues long. The germline V gene has CDR1 MNHNS and CDR2 SASEGT. Here the CDR3 reads CASSVTGTATNEKLFF. Written as DNA, the CDR3 is TGTGCCAGCAGTGTGACAGGAACTGCAACTAATGAAAAACTGTTTTTT.